This T cell receptor beta chain is from a study of CD8+ T cells in alopecia areata. Overall study context: The tofacitinib course ran for 6 to 18 months and was followed by 6 months off drug.

Following extraction, RNA underwent reverse transcription to cDNA, which served as the sequencing template. Data came from immunoSEQ multiplex PCR; TCRdb stores just in-frame clones and leaves some out. The sample holds some 130,000 clones; around half are singletons and the top ten take roughly 15%. Treatment defined: oral pan-JAK inhibitor, 5-10 mg twice daily. With 2 bases removed from V and 8 bases from J, the gap between germline ends came to 9 bases. This CDR3 spans 11 amino acids. The germline gives CDR1 GTSNPN, CDR2 SVGIG (reference sequence). The chain employs TRBV30 and TRBJ1-1; TRBD1 might be the D (5 bases). This TCR derives from a human donor with alopecia areata. Source: CD8+ T cells sorted from blood, taken at week 4, from a patient treated with tofacitinib. CDR3 nucleotide sequence: TGTGCCTGGAGTTGGGACGGAGAAGCTTTCTTT. This sequence encodes CAWSWDGEAFF.